This T cell receptor (beta chain) was retrieved from a study of preoperative IRX-2 immunotherapy in early breast cancer (dated by TCRdb to between 2017 and 2020). The treatment or condition label on this specimen signifies: preoperative locoregional IRX-2 cytokine immunotherapy. The samples were obtained from a phase Ib study that tested preoperative, locoregional IRX-2 cytokine immunotherapy designed to prime immune responses. The donors were early-stage breast cancer patients who were given IRX-2 prior to surgery. The library was made by the immunoSEQ multiplex PCR assay. Not all clones reach the TCRdb copy of this immuneACCESS table, which keeps in-frame sequences only. Checked studies attribute under half of the gap to unresolved V genes and leave the rest unexplained. The sample table shows tens of thousands of clones, and nearly 90% are seen once. The ten largest clonotypes hold around a tenth of the sample.

With respect to this clone: No cognate antigen has been identified for it. The junction and the germline gene differ at one end; a read error may be behind it.

This receptor was obtained from a human donor with breast cancer. The biological material was taken from a patient treated with IRX-2 immunotherapy.

The CDR3 has the sequence CTSSDRSYGYTF. The nucleotide sequence is given as TGTACCAGCAGTGATAGATCCTATGGCTACACCTTC. In this chain, TRBV2 is recombined with TRBJ1-2; confidence is insufficient to name the D gene. From the cysteine up to the phenylalanine, the CDR3 has a length of 12 residues. Only CDR3 DNA remains: 36 bases, in frame from the first base. According to the germline V gene, CDR1 reads SNHLY and CDR2 reads FYNNEI.